These 18 T cell receptor beta chains share one sample of origin, sequenced in a study of blood T cell repertoires in COVID-19. The repertoire was sequenced with immunoSEQ multiplex PCR; TCRdb's copy has only in-frame clones and lacks some. The sample lists over 250,000 clones; approximately 88% were seen once. Sequencing used peripheral blood. The receptors shown here come from a man in his forties or fifties with acute or convalescent COVID-19.

The table lists this clone with a few counts. The chain combines TRBV5-1 with TRBJ2-7, with D tentatively TRBD1 (6 bases). This CDR3 is built from 14 residues. Trimming removed 4 bases from V and 2 bases from J, with 13 bases in between. Germline CDR1 is SGHRS and CDR2 is YFSETQ. The CDR3 region has the DNA TGCGCCAGCAGCCCAAGGACAGATACCTACGAGCAGTACTTC. Translation: CASSPRTDTYEQYF.

This chain's CDR3 is CASSPGQWNTEAFF. CDR3 bases: TGTGCCAGCTCACCAGGGCAATGGAACACTGAAGCTTTCTTT. The chain is built from TRBV18 and TRBJ1-1; D unclear. The CDR3 sequence is 14 residues long. V was shortened by 2 bases and J by 1 base, with 8 bases between the two germline ends. Germline V CDR1 and CDR2: KGHSH, LQKENI. The whole variable domain, filled in from reference TRBV18 and TRBJ1-1, reads NAGVMQNPRHLVRRRGQEARLRCSPMKGHSHVYWYRQLPEEGLKFMVYLQKENIIDESGMPKERFSAEFPKEGPSILRIQQVVRGDSAAYFCASSPGQWNTEAFFGQGTRLTVV.

The gene calls are TRBV3-1 (or the pseudogene TRBV3-2) and TRBJ1-6; D is unresolved. V dropped 8 bases and J dropped 7 bases, with 12 bases sitting between them. Germline assignment: CDR1 LGHDT and CDR2 YNNKEL (reference sequence). The length of the CDR3 is 13 residues. In DNA, the CDR3 is TGTGCCAGCCGGACGGGCGGGAATTCACCCCTCCACTTT. Protein sequence: CASRTGGNSPLHF.

V is TRBV24-1 and J is TRBJ1-5, with TRBD1 as a possible D gene (5 bases). V lost 2 bases and J 0 bases, leaving 10 bases between the germline ends. Germline V lookup: CDR1 KGHDR, CDR2 SFDVKD. The CDR3 is 16 residues long. CDR3 in amino acids: CATSDSQGFSNQPQHF. The CDR3 nucleotides are TGTGCCACCAGTGATTCCCAGGGTTTTAGCAATCAGCCCCAGCATTTT.

The chain carries TRBV2 and TRBJ1-2; 9 positions agree with TRBD1. This CDR3 spans 12 amino acids. The germline gives CDR1 SNHLY, CDR2 FYNNEI. The trim removed 11 bases at V and 10 bases at J, leaving 11 bases unmatched. CDR3 sequence (DNA): TGTGCCGGCACAGGGGGCTATTGGGACTACACCTTC. Translated: CAGTGGYWDYTF.

This clone was picked up a small number of times. V and J are TRBV2 and TRBJ2-3; TRBD2 agrees at 9 bases. The CDR3 is made up of 16 amino acids. Unmatched junction bases numbered 7, after V lost 2 bases and J lost 4 bases. From germline, CDR1 is SNHLY and CDR2 FYNNEI. The CDR3 reads CASSEPSSGTADTQYF. CDR3 nucleotide sequence: TGTGCCAGCAGTGAACCATCTAGCGGGACTGCAGATACGCAGTATTTT. The full variable domain, completed using reference TRBV2 and TRBJ2-3, is EPEVTQTPSHQVTQMGQEVILRCVPISNHLYFYWYRQILGQKVEFLVSFYNNEISEKSEIFDDQFSVERPDGSNFTLKIRSTKLEDSAMYFCASSEPSSGTADTQYFGPGTRLTVL.

This sequence joins TRBV18 and TRBJ1-5, with 11 bases lining up with TRBD1. Per germline, CDR1 KGHSH and CDR2 LQKENI. This CDR3 is built from 18 residues. V lost 0 bases, J lost 7 bases, and 11 bases stayed unmatched. The DNA for the CDR3 is TGTGCCAGCTCACCACCGAGCGGACAGGGGGCGGATGGGCAGCCCCAGCATTTT. This codes for CASSPPSGQGADGQPQHF.

This clone came up a few times. The chain recombines TRBV2 with TRBJ1-2; 7 nucleotides line up with TRBD1. V gave up 3 bases and J gave up 1 base; unmatched junction bases: 8. The CDR3 consists of 16 residues. Germline V CDR1 and CDR2: SNHLY, FYNNEI. The CDR3 bases are TGTGCCAGCAGTGAGCCTAGGGACAGTTATAACTATGGCTACACCTTC. Protein: CASSEPRDSYNYGYTF.

The chain recombines TRBV12-5 with TRBJ2-3; unclear D gene. The V end was cut by 6 bases, the J end by 7 bases, with 11 bases between. The CDR3 sequence is 12 residues long. Germline CDR1 and CDR2: LGHNT and FRNRAP. The CDR3 DNA follows: TGTGCTAGTGGCTCCCAGTCCCATACGCAGTATTTT. This codes for CASGSQSHTQYF.

The rearrangement uses TRBV7-2 and TRBJ1-5; D not certain. The CDR3 has 13 amino acids. V was trimmed by 2 bases and J by 5 bases, leaving 7 bases between them. The germline V gene has CDR1 SGHTA and CDR2 FQGNSA. CDR3 sequence (DNA): TGTGCCAGCAGCTTAAATCTCGATCAGCCCCAGCATTTT. It specifies CASSLNLDQPQHF.

The genes are TRBV2 and TRBJ2-2; TRBD2 might be the D (6 bases). The CDR3 extends over 15 amino acids. Germline lookup yields CDR1 SNHLY and CDR2 FYNNEI. Trimming took off 3 bases at V and 1 base at J, with 9 bases between the two ends. The CDR3 nucleotides are TGTGCCAGCAGTGAGGGGGGTCTGAACACCGGGGAGCTGTTTTTT. Translating it yields CASSEGGLNTGELFF.

This chain's CDR3 is CAWNPSGGGYNEQFF. In DNA, the CDR3 is TGTGCCTGGAACCCTTCGGGGGGGGGATACAATGAGCAGTTCTTC. The V call is TRBV30, the J call TRBJ2-1, with 8 bases fitting TRBD2. V gave up 4 bases and J gave up 4 bases; unmatched junction bases: 9. The germline V gene has CDR1 GTSNPN and CDR2 SVGIG (reference sequence). The CDR3 length is 15 residues.

The chain recombines TRBV5-5 with TRBJ1-1; D gene ambiguous. Germline-derived CDR1 and CDR2 are SGHKS and YYEKEE (reference sequence). The CDR3 is 16 residues long. V was cut by 7 bases and J by 1 base, with 20 bases left in between. The CDR3 spells CASQVVGDRGNTEAFF. The CDR3 DNA reads as TGTGCCAGCCAAGTCGTGGGCGACCGGGGGAACACTGAAGCTTTCTTT.

The gene calls are TRBV18 and TRBJ2-7, with D possibly TRBD2 on 5 matching bases. CDR3 length: 15 residues. Per germline, CDR1 KGHSH and CDR2 LQKENI. V gave up 3 bases and J gave up 7 bases, with 19 bases separating them. As DNA, the CDR3 is TGTGCCAGCTCACCTCCCGGAGCACCCACGGGGGAGCAGTACTTC. Translated, it gives CASSPPGAPTGEQYF. The entire variable domain, with the rest obtained from reference TRBV18 and TRBJ2-7, is as follows: NAGVMQNPRHLVRRRGQEARLRCSPMKGHSHVYWYRQLPEEGLKFMVYLQKENIIDESGMPKERFSAEFPKEGPSILRIQQVVRGDSAAYFCASSPPGAPTGEQYFGPGTRLTVT.

As regards this clone: One junction end does not reproduce the germline sequence, and a read error may be involved. The chain has TRBV20-1 and TRBJ1-2, with 7 bases identical to TRBD1. The germline CDR1 and CDR2 sequences are DFQATT and SNEGSKA (reference sequence). The CDR3 sequence is 9 residues long. The CDR3 DNA reads as TGCAGTGCTGTACAGGGGAACTCCTTC. It specifies CSAVQGNSF.

This chain connects TRBV5-1 to TRBJ1-6; possible D gene TRBD1, 6 bases. Trimming stripped 4 bases from V and 10 bases from J, with 18 bases between. The CDR3 spans 15 residues. Germline CDR1 SGHRS, CDR2 YFSETQ. The CDR3 sequence is CASSITGQGGSPLHF. CDR3 DNA sequence: TGCGCCAGCAGCATCACGGGACAAGGGGGATCACCCCTCCACTTT.

V and J are TRBV2 and TRBJ1-1, with a possible D match to TRBD1 (6 bases). V was shortened by 6 bases and J by 0 bases, with 11 bases between the two germline ends. Germline lookup yields CDR1 SNHLY and CDR2 FYNNEI. This CDR3 region has 14 residues. As DNA, the CDR3 is TGTGCCAGCAGAGCGGACAGCATGAACACTGAAGCTTTCTTT. It codes for CASRADSMNTEAFF.

This clone was found once. This chain connects TRBV6-5 to TRBJ1-4; no clear D gene. V lost 2 bases and J lost 4, with 11 bases in between. The germline V gene encodes CDR1 MNHEY and CDR2 SVGAGI. The CDR3 totals 15 residues. The CDR3 sequence: CASSYADGDNEKLFF. The CDR3 nucleotides are TGTGCCAGCAGTTACGCAGACGGAGATAATGAAAAACTGTTTTTT.